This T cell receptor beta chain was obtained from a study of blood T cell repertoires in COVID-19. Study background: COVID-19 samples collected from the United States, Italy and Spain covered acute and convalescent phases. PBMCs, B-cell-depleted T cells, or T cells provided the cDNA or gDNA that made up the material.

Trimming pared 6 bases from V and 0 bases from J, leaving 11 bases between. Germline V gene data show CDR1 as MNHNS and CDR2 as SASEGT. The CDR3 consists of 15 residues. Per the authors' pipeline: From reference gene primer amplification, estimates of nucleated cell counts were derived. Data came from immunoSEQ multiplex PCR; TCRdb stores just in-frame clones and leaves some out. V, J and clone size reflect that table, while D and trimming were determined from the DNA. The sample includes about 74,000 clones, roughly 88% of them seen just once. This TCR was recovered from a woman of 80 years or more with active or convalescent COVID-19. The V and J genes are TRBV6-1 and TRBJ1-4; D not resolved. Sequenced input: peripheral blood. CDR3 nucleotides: TGTGCCAGCAGCCGGAGTTCGGCAACTAATGAAAAACTGTTTTTT. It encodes CASSRSSATNEKLFF.